This T cell receptor (beta chain) was profiled in a study of blood T cell repertoires in COVID-19. TCRdb keeps only in-frame clones here, not all; method: immunoSEQ multiplex PCR. Altogether 300,000 to 400,000 clones are present, about 89% being singletons, with the ten largest covering 2.3%. The CDR3 totals 15 residues. V lost 3 bases and J 8 bases, leaving 20 bases between the germline ends. Germline lookup yields CDR1 SGDLS and CDR2 YYNGEE. This clone appeared a single time. The V call is TRBV9, the J call TRBJ1-2; D is perhaps TRBD1 (5 bases). The clonotype comes from a woman aged 60 to 75 with COVID-19, enrolled during active disease. Sequenced input: peripheral blood. The CDR3 region is CASSARGGARGGYTF. Written as DNA, the CDR3 is TGTGCCAGCAGCGCCCGAGGAGGGGCCCGGGGAGGCTACACCTTC.